This TCR beta chain originates from a study of cytomegalovirus exposure and HLA in healthy donors. Study overall: Researchers previously reported finding fewer than 140 million unique TCR beta sequences from about 179 million T cells. 81% of 350 to 400 genotyped donors fell in the Caucasian-associated ancestry cluster.

The CDR3 has 14 amino acids. Germline assignment: CDR1 MNHNY and CDR2 SVGAGI (reference sequence). Deletions cut 6 bases from V and 0 bases from J, with 11 bases between. Primers: 60 Vbeta forward and 13 Jbeta reverse. Clones were read by immunoSEQ multiplex PCR, and TCRdb kept only the in-frame ones, dropping some. In the table there are about 120,000 clones, roughly 70% of which are singletons. General study points: TCR beta sequences reportedly predicted the HLA-A and HLA-B alleles of most subjects accurately. Data from an earlier analysis indicated that most TCR beta V segments were productive either about 87% or about 30% of the time.

For this clone: Its antigen is unknown.

This clonotype was obtained from a woman between 40 and 55 years old in good health and CMV-seropositive. The V and J genes are TRBV6-6 and TRBJ1-1; TRBD1 is a possible D gene (5 bases). The sample taken for sequencing was PBMCs. The CDR3 is CASRPDIMNTEAFF. In DNA, the CDR3 is TGTGCCAGCAGGCCGGACATCATGAACACTGAAGCTTTCTTT.